These 21 T cell receptor beta chains originate from one sample sequenced in a study of T cell responses to AZD1222 COVID-19 vaccine. Using immunoSEQ multiplex PCR, the repertoire was profiled, and TCRdb retains in-frame clones only, with some absent. The data hold 100,000 to 150,000 clones, with approximately 88% observed a single time. Specimen: peripheral blood, collected on day 0 of AZD1222 vaccination. The receptor set was obtained from an adult in good health.

The V gene is TRBV6-6, the J gene TRBJ2-3; D gene unclear. CDR3 length equals 15 residues. Looked up from germline, CDR1 is MNHNY and CDR2 is SVGAGI (reference sequence). The germline V and J ends were trimmed by 0 bases and 2 bases, with 9 bases remaining between them. CDR3 protein: CASSYSGYFTDTQYF. CDR3 DNA sequence: TGTGCCAGCAGTTACTCCGGTTACTTCACAGATACGCAGTATTTT.

About this clone: Relative to the germline gene, one junction end is altered; a read error may explain this. The V gene is TRBV6-1, the J gene TRBJ1-4; no reliable D call. The germline V gene has CDR1 MNHNS and CDR2 SASEGT. This CDR3 is 14 amino acids long. The CDR3 DNA is TGTGCCAGCAGTGAAAGGTCAACTATTGAAAAACTGTTTTTT. It is translated as CASSERSTIEKLFF.

This clone was recorded only once. V usage is TRBV4-2 and J usage is TRBJ2-3; 15 bases agree with TRBD2. Trimming at V came to 4 bases and at J to 3 bases, leaving 2 bases not matched to a gene. CDR3 length equals 16 residues. Germline V gives CDR1 LGHNA, CDR2 YNFKEQ. The CDR3 spells CASSRGTSGGTDTQYF. CDR3 in DNA: TGTGCCAGCAGCCGAGGGACTAGCGGGGGGACAGATACGCAGTATTTT.

This chain connects TRBV7-9 to TRBJ1-1, with a tentative D call TRBD1 (5 bases). V lost 5 bases and J 5 bases, leaving 15 bases between the germline ends. The CDR3 is 14 amino acids. Germline lookup yields CDR1 SEHNR and CDR2 FQNEAQ (reference sequence). For the CDR3, the DNA is TGTGCCAGCAGCACCCCCGGGGGTAGGACTGAAGCTTTCTTT. It specifies CASSTPGGRTEAFF.

The V call is TRBV7-6, the J call TRBJ1-2; perhaps TRBD1 as D (5 bases). Per the germline V gene, CDR1 is SGHVS and CDR2 is FNYEAQ. Trimming took off 5 bases at V and 0 bases at J, with 16 bases between the two ends. The CDR3 contains 16 residues. CDR3 residues: CASSESQGRANYGYTF. The CDR3 DNA sequence: TGTGCCAGCAGCGAGTCCCAAGGCAGGGCTAACTATGGCTACACCTTC.

The chain recombines TRBV6-1 with TRBJ1-1; weak D call: TRBD1 (6 bases). The germline CDR1 and CDR2 sequences are MNHNS and SASEGT. CDR3 length: 16 amino acids. The ends were cut back, 2 bases at V and 1 base at J, with 14 bases in the middle. DNA for the CDR3: TGTGCCAGCAGTGAACCGGGGGGCGCGACGAACACTGAAGCTTTCTTT. Amino acids: CASSEPGGATNTEAFF.

The gene calls are TRBV20-1 and TRBJ1-6, with D maybe TRBD1 (5 bases). V was cut by 3 bases and J by 5 bases, with 11 bases left in between. Germline CDR1 reads DFQATT; CDR2 reads SNEGSKA (reference sequence). The CDR3 runs to 14 residues. This chain's CDR3 is CSASVQGNNSPLHF. The CDR3 coding sequence is TGCAGTGCTAGTGTTCAGGGAAATAATTCACCCCTCCACTTT.

V is TRBV5-6 and J is TRBJ2-1, with TRBD2 identical over 7 bases. The germline V gene encodes CDR1 SGHDT and CDR2 YYEEEE. With V trimmed by 3 bases and J by 6 bases, 9 bases remained unmatched. The CDR3 sequence is 15 residues long. The CDR3 here is CASSSREDGINEQFF. The CDR3 DNA follows: TGTGCCAGCAGCTCCCGGGAGGACGGGATCAATGAGCAGTTCTTC.

This chain uses TRBV5-5 with TRBJ1-5; no definite D call. Germline-derived CDR1 and CDR2 are SGHKS and YYEKEE (reference sequence). CDR3 length equals 13 residues. Trimming left V 2 bases short and J 4 bases short, with 7 bases between. For the CDR3, the DNA is TGTGCCAGCAGCTTCCGCGAAAATCAGCCCCAGCATTTT. It is translated as CASSFRENQPQHF.

Turning to this clone: At the DNA level, this CDR3 is encoded by other sequences in the same sample as well. CDR3 DNA: TGCAGTGCTAGGGACGTCTACGAGCAGTACTTC. Its translation is CSARDVYEQYF. The chain recombines TRBV20-1 with TRBJ2-7; D unresolved. V shed 3 bases and J shed 3 bases, with 6 bases lying between them. Germline V CDR1 and CDR2: DFQATT, SNEGSKA (reference sequence). CDR3 length equals 11 residues.

The CDR3 nucleotides read TGTGCCAGTCATCATCAGCCCCAGCATTTT. Its translation is CASHHQPQHF. The chain employs TRBV5-8 and TRBJ1-5; D is uncertain. The length of the CDR3 is 10 residues. Germline V CDR1 and CDR2: SGHTS, YDEGEE. The V end was cut by 8 bases, the J end by 5 bases, with 5 bases between. Based on the CDR3 plus reference TRBV5-8 and TRBJ1-5, the full variable domain is EAGVTQSPTHLIKTRGQQATLRCSPISGHTSVYWYQQALGLGLQFLLWYDEGEERNRGNFPPRFSGRQFPNYSSELNVNALELEDSALYLCASHHQPQHFGDGTRLSIL.

This sequence joins TRBV9 and TRBJ1-5; D unclear. V was cut by 0 bases and J by 9 bases, with 13 bases left in between. Germline CDR1 SGDLS, CDR2 YYNGEE. The CDR3 has 14 amino acids. CDR3 sequence: CASSVGAEPGPQHF. CDR3 DNA sequence: TGTGCCAGCAGCGTAGGGGCAGAGCCGGGGCCCCAGCATTTT.

CDR3 nucleotides: TGTGCCAGCAGCCCCACCGCAGGACAGGTGCGACCTGAAGCTTTCTTT. Translated: CASSPTAGQVRPEAFF. The chain couples TRBV7-9 to TRBJ1-1, with 7 bases identical to TRBD1. The CDR3 totals 16 residues. CDR1 is SEHNR, CDR2 FQNEAQ, per germline (reference sequence). V gave up 5 bases and J gave up 6 bases; unmatched junction bases: 15. Together with reference TRBV7-9 and TRBJ1-1, the CDR3 gives the full variable domain: DTGVSQNPRHKITKRGQNVTFRCDPISEHNRLYWYRQTLGQGPEFLTYFQNEAQLEKSRLLSDRFSAERPKGSFSTLEIQRTEQGDSAMYLCASSPTAGQVRPEAFFGQGTRLTVV.

The chain links TRBV19 to TRBJ2-7; the D is unclear. The CDR3 totals 14 residues. Deletions cut 3 bases from V and 2 bases from J, with 11 bases between. Germline CDR1 LNHDA, CDR2 SQIVND (reference sequence). The CDR3 DNA is TGTGCCAGTAGTATTCAGGTTGGGGCCTACGAGCAGTACTTC. Translated: CASSIQVGAYEQYF.

The genes are TRBV18 and TRBJ1-4; no reliable D call. Trimming pared 3 bases from V and 0 bases from J, leaving 5 bases between. Germline CDR1 reads KGHSH; CDR2 reads LQKENI. The CDR3 is 14 residues long. CDR3 sequence reads: CASSPTATNEKLFF. For the CDR3, the DNA is TGTGCCAGCTCACCTACGGCAACTAATGAAAAACTGTTTTTT.

The chain carries TRBV7-8 and TRBJ1-2; 9 bases line up with TRBD1. V dropped 5 bases and J dropped 8; count of bases not matched to a gene: 18. Germline V CDR1 and CDR2: SGHVS, FQNEAQ. The CDR3 extends over 17 amino acids. CDR3 in DNA: TGTGCCAGCAGCCTCGGACTCACCGAGACAGGGGGATTCGGCTACACCTTC. Translated: CASSLGLTETGGFGYTF.

The chain employs TRBV19 and TRBJ1-1, with 8 positions matching TRBD1. Germline trimming cut 5 bases from V and 9 bases from J; bases unmatched to any gene: 8. This CDR3 is 13 amino acids long. Germline CDR1 reads LNHDA; CDR2 reads SQIVND (reference sequence). DNA of the CDR3: TGTGCCAGTAGTGTCGGACAGGGCGCTAAAGCTTTCTTT. This codes for CASSVGQGAKAFF.

The J gene is TRBJ2-7, the V gene TRBV2, with D unresolved. The CDR3 extends over 12 amino acids. The V end lost 4 bases, the J end lost 3 bases, and 7 bases lay between the germline ends. Germline loops: CDR1 SNHLY, CDR2 FYNNEI. CDR3 in amino acids: CASSARSYEQYF. In nucleotides, the CDR3 is TGTGCCAGCAGTGCAAGAAGCTACGAGCAGTACTTC.

This rearrangement joins TRBV7-9 to TRBJ1-1, with D possibly TRBD1 on 6 matching bases. Per the germline V gene, CDR1 is SEHNR and CDR2 is FQNEAQ (reference sequence). CDR3 length: 13 residues. V lost 5 bases, J lost 8 bases, and 15 bases lay in between. The CDR3 DNA is TGTGCCAGCAGCGCGGTAGGGGGGAGGGAAGCTTTCTTT. This codes for CASSAVGGREAFF.

The genes are TRBV11-3 and TRBJ1-1; D ambiguous. V was pared by 5 bases and J by 1 base, with 5 bases between. CDR1 is SGHNT and CDR2 is YENEEA in the germline V gene. The length of the CDR3 is 12 residues. The chain's CDR3 is CASSGRNTEAFF. The DNA of the CDR3 is TGTGCCAGCAGCGGGAGGAACACTGAAGCTTTCTTT.

This clone was seen more than once but under ten times. The chain uses TRBV10-2 and TRBJ1-2; no definite D call. The CDR3 consists of 12 residues. Trimming cost V 0 bases and J 8 bases, with 7 bases left between them. Germline V lookup: CDR1 WSHSY, CDR2 SAAADI. CDR3 in DNA: TGCGCCAGCAGTGAGTCGACCGCCGGCTACACCTTC. Its translation: CASSESTAGYTF.